The clone carrying this T cell receptor beta chain was detected many times. Antigen: not known. This CDR3 is built from 14 residues. V was clipped by 6 bases and J by 0 bases; unmatched bases: 2. Time point reported: pre-sensitization, week 0. Treatment noted: therapeutic diphenylcyclopropenone sensitization with weekly scalp DPC. In every case, blood was obtained before the patch test was applied. This specimen comes from a study of human T cells and chemical hapten exposure. Study-level background: Patients got weekly scalp diphenylcyclopropenone doses over the approximately 25-week study. Yields of TCR per sample differed, chiefly owing to small differences in pooled library volume. Regarding the study as a whole: Every donor had alopecia, and their immune response may therefore differ from healthy people's.

In TCRdb, the RACE reads were re-called with MiXCR into one record per CDR3 protein. The table lists 95,000 to 150,000 distinct CDR3 sequences, about 13% of them singletons. The starting material was whole blood, obtained in connection with sensitization to the hapten diphenylcyclopropenone (DPC). The genes are TRBV12-3 or TRBV12-4 and TRBJ1-3; 7 bases align to TRBD1. The receptor comes from a woman under 30 with alopecia areata. Some clones in this sample may be carry-over from other donors' samples. The DNA of the CDR3 is TGTGCCAGCAGGGGACAGCGCTCTGGAAACACCATATATTTT. Encoded protein: CASRGQRSGNTIYF.